Listed below are T cell receptor beta chains from one sample, sequenced in a study of identifying expanded T cells in peripheral blood. This table comes from immunoSEQ multiplex PCR, and its TCRdb copy is limited to in-frame clones, with some not included. This table has about 90,000 clones, approximately 83% appearing once. The source material was blood. Source of these receptors: a person aged 18-69 years in good health. Each CDR3 is given with its conserved first and last residue. A D gene is named only where the DNA matches it firmly. Expanded clones are given a class, and other clones once, few, many or no size at all.

j_gene | v_gene | abundance | d_gene | CDR3aa | CDR3nt
TRBJ1-1 | TRBV6-6 | NA | TRBD1 | CASRPSTGMNTEAFF | TGTGCCAGCAGACCCTCGACAGGGATGAACACTGAAGCTTTCTTT
TRBJ1-2 | TRBV10-3 | NA | NA | CAISIGTTGGYTF | TGTGCCATCAGCATCGGGACCACGGGGGGCTACACCTTC
TRBJ2-2 | TRBV11-2 | once | NA | CASSLEGVTGELFF | TGTGCCAGCAGCTTAGAAGGGGTAACCGGGGAGCTGTTTTTT
TRBJ2-2 | TRBV11-2 | once | NA | CASSFSPSRTNTGELFF | TGTGCCAGCAGCTTTAGTCCCTCTCGAACGAACACCGGGGAGCTGTTTTTT
TRBJ1-5 | TRBV6-6 | once | NA | CASSPYPGAPGQPQHF | TGTGCCAGCAGTCCCTACCCCGGGGCTCCAGGCCAGCCCCAGCATTTT
TRBJ2-5 | TRBV19 | once | NA | CASSIIGGETQYF | TGTGCCAGTAGTATTATAGGGGGGGAGACCCAGTACTTC
TRBJ1-6 | TRBV28 | NA | NA | CASSLLRAGDNSPLHF | TGTGCCAGCAGTTTACTCAGGGCCGGGGATAATTCACCCCTCCACTTT
TRBJ2-1 | TRBV10-3 | NA | TRBD2 | CAISVAGGRSYNEQFF | TGTGCCATCAGTGTCGCGGGGGGTCGCTCCTACAATGAGCAGTTCTTC
TRBJ2-3 | TRBV25-1 | NA | NA | CASSFAGTSTDTQYF | TGTGCCAGCAGTTTCGCGGGAACTAGCACAGATACGCAGTATTTT
TRBJ1-5 | TRBV7-8 | NA | TRBD1 | CASSLGGGTEPQHF | TGTGCCAGCAGCTTAGGAGGGGGCACGGAGCCCCAGCATTTT
TRBJ2-5 | TRBV7-3 | few | TRBD2 | CASSAPLAGAEETQYF | TGTGCCAGCAGCGCCCCACTAGCGGGGGCCGAAGAGACCCAGTACTTC
TRBJ2-7 | TRBV7-9 | NA | TRBD2 | CASSRTSGQYF | TGTGCCAGCAGCCGGACTAGCGGGCAGTACTTC
TRBJ1-1 | TRBV14 | NA | TRBD1 | CASSQLLTGGLTEAFF | TGTGCCAGCAGCCAACTTCTAACAGGGGGCCTCACTGAAGCTTTCTTT
TRBJ2-7 | TRBV19 | NA | TRBD1 | CASSIGQGAYEQYF | TGTGCCAGTAGTATAGGGCAGGGGGCATACGAGCAGTACTTC
TRBJ1-5 | TRBV2 | NA | NA | CASSEESVWTSNGPQHF | TGTGCCAGCAGTGAAGAGTCCGTATGGACAAGTAATGGGCCCCAGCATTTT
TRBJ2-5 | TRBV25-1 | few | NA | CASSDLLGRETQYF | TGTGCCAGCAGCGACCTCCTAGGCCGAGAGACCCAGTACTTC
TRBJ2-4 | TRBV6-1 | NA | NA | CASRKQGDYNIQYF | TGTGCCAGCAGGAAACAGGGGGACTACAACATTCAGTACTTC
TRBJ2-7 | TRBV10-3 | NA | NA | CAISPGGGSYEQYF | TGTGCCATAAGCCCAGGGGGAGGCTCCTACGAGCAGTACTTC
TRBJ1-6 | TRBV4-3 | NA | NA | CASSQEYRQNSPLHF | TGCGCCAGCAGCCAAGAGTACAGACAAAATTCACCCCTCCACTTT
TRBJ1-2 | TRBV5-6 | NA | NA | CASSFRRGGYTF | TGTGCCAGCAGCTTCCGGCGGGGAGGCTACACCTTC
TRBJ1-1 | TRBV9 | NA | TRBD1 | CASSVGQGEGFGTEAFF | TGTGCCAGCAGCGTAGGACAGGGGGAGGGGTTCGGCACTGAAGCTTTCTTT
TRBJ2-2 | TRBV9 | NA | NA | CASSVFPGTGELFF | TGTGCCAGCAGCGTATTTCCAGGGACCGGGGAGCTGTTTTTT
TRBJ1-2 | TRBV7-2 | NA | TRBD1 | CASNPQGNYGYTF | TGTGCCAGCAATCCACAGGGGAACTATGGCTACACCTTC
TRBJ2-1 | TRBV27 | NA | TRBD1 | CASTTSWGRGHNEQFF | TGTGCCAGCACAACCTCATGGGGCAGGGGGCACAATGAGCAGTTCTTC
TRBJ2-1 | TRBV27 | NA | TRBD1 | CASTTGGSYNEQFF | TGTGCCAGCACTACAGGGGGCTCCTACAATGAGCAGTTCTTC
TRBJ1-1 | TRBV5-1 | NA | NA | CASSLLHTEAFF | TGCGCCAGCAGCTTATTACACACTGAAGCTTTCTTT